This TCR beta chain originates from a study of T cell responses to AZD1222 COVID-19 vaccine. Study observations and caveats: Increases in Spike-specific TCR breadth and depth were seen after two AZD1222 doses. Among vaccine-associated CD4 TCRs, coverage spanned spike, with dominance at 160-218 and 743-854.

A word on this clone: What it recognizes is unknown.

The method was immunoSEQ multiplex PCR; TCRdb's version includes in-frame clones alone and lacks a portion of them. The table has 90,000 to 95,000 clones, approximately 88% seen once; the top ten hold 12%. Germline-derived CDR1 and CDR2 are SGHRS and YFSETQ. V was pared by 0 bases and J by 3 bases, with 12 bases between. The CDR3 extends over 15 amino acids. Pooled in the analysis were second doses at about 4 or about 12 weeks. Sequenced here: peripheral blood, sampled 28 days after the second AZD1222 dose. The clonotype originates from an adult who received the AZD1222 COVID-19 vaccine. The chain combines TRBV5-1 with TRBJ1-1; D perhaps matches TRBD1 (5 bases). The CDR3 here is CASSLENRGYTEAFF. CDR3 coding DNA: TGCGCCAGCAGCTTGGAGAATCGGGGGTACACTGAAGCTTTCTTT.